Each of the 11 T cell receptor beta chains below was sequenced from the same sample in a study of human T cells and chemical hapten exposure. TCRdb called the RACE reads again in MiXCR, with one record for every CDR3 protein. In the table there are some 110,000 distinct CDR3 sequences, roughly an eighth of which are singletons. Described time point: patch test 1, 2 weeks after DPC sensitization. As to treatment: therapeutic diphenylcyclopropenone sensitization with weekly scalp DPC. The sequences come from whole blood, collected in connection with sensitization to the hapten diphenylcyclopropenone (DPC). These receptors were obtained from a woman in her 50s with alopecia areata. Some clones in this sample may be carry-over from other donors' samples.

The chain uses TRBV28 and TRBJ1-1; D is ambiguous. Between the trimmed V and J ends, which lost 5 bases and 0 bases, there was a span of 13 bases. The germline V gene encodes CDR1 MDHEN and CDR2 SYDVKM. The CDR3 has 15 amino acids. The DNA of the CDR3 is TGTGCCAGCAGTCGGGTGCAGCCCATGAACACTGAAGCTTTCTTT. This gives the protein CASSRVQPMNTEAFF.

The chain employs TRBV4-1 and TRBJ2-7; the match to TRBD1 covers 8 bases. Germline values: CDR1 MGHRA, CDR2 YSYEKL. The CDR3 is 15 amino acids. The J segment lost 0 bases and the V segment lost 4 bases, leaving 5 bases of the junction unmatched. Here the CDR3 DNA reads TGCGCCAGCAGCCCGACAGGGGACAACTCCTACGAGCAGTACTTC. Translating gives CASSPTGDNSYEQYF.

On this clonotype: At one boundary the junction diverges from the germline segment, which might be a read error. J is TRBJ2-1 and V is TRBV5-6; TRBD2 matches 12 bases. The CDR3 contains 16 residues. Germline loops: CDR1 SGHDT, CDR2 YYEEEE. The CDR3 bases are TGTACCAGCAGCGCCGGGACTAGCGGGTTTTACAATGAGCAGTTCTTC. It encodes CTSSAGTSGFYNEQFF.

This clonotype has a count of ten or more. The V and J genes are TRBV10-3 and TRBJ2-7; D is undetermined. Germline CDR1 ENHRY, CDR2 SYGVKD. Trimming pared 4 bases from V and 2 bases from J, leaving 15 bases between. The CDR3 loop spans 15 amino acids. CDR3 coding DNA: TGTGCCATCAGTGCCCGGATGGATATTACCTACGAGCAGTACTTC. Protein: CAISARMDITYEQYF.

This clonotype was counted many times. The chain uses TRBV7-9 and TRBJ2-3; 12 bases align to TRBD2. CDR1 and CDR2 (germline): SEHNR, FQNEAQ (reference sequence). The V segment lost 4 bases and the J segment 4 bases; nucleotides outside the gene matches: 6. The length of the CDR3 is 16 residues. CDR3 DNA sequence: TGTGCCAGCAGCTCCTCTAGCGGGGGGGCCCCAGATACGCAGTATTTT. It specifies CASSSSSGGAPDTQYF.

This chain joins TRBV28 and TRBJ2-6; D may be TRBD1 (5 bases). Trimming cost V 6 bases and J 2 bases, with 14 bases left between them. Germline CDR1 and CDR2: MDHEN and SYDVKM. This CDR3 is 16 amino acids long. CDR3 in DNA: TGTGCCAGCAGCCGACCTGACAGTACTGGGGCCAACGTCCTGACTTTC. It translates to CASSRPDSTGANVLTF. The complete variable domain, with remaining parts taken from reference TRBV28 and TRBJ2-6, reads DVKVTQSSRYLVKRTGEKVFLECVQDMDHENMFWYRQDPGLGLRLIYFSYDVKMKEKGDIPEGYSVSREKKERFSLILESASTNQTSMYLCASSRPDSTGANVLTFGAGSRLTVL.

This clonotype has only a few counts. The CDR3 here is CASSLGKGVSNEKLFF. CDR3 nucleotides: TGTGCCAGCAGCTTAGGAAAGGGTGTTTCTAATGAAAAACTGTTTTTT. The V and J genes are TRBV7-2 and TRBJ1-4; D call uncertain. The CDR3 has 16 residues. Trimming removed 1 base from V and 3 bases from J, with 12 bases in between. CDR1 SGHTA and CDR2 FQGNSA come from the germline V gene.

The chain employs TRBV4-1 and TRBJ1-1; D possibly corresponds to TRBD1 (6 bases). Deletions cut 3 bases from V and 4 bases from J, with 18 bases between. The germline V gene has CDR1 MGHRA and CDR2 YSYEKL. There are 16 residues in the CDR3. CDR3 sequence (DNA): TGCGCCAGCAGCCAGATGGTTACAGGGTTCGGCACTGAAGCTTTCTTT. Encoded protein: CASSQMVTGFGTEAFF.

Only a few counts were recorded for this clonotype. V is TRBV6-2 or TRBV6-3 and J is TRBJ2-1; the D gene is possibly TRBD2 (6 bases). V was pared by 4 bases and J by 5 bases, with 15 bases between. Germline loops: CDR1 MNHEY, CDR2 SVGEGT. The CDR3 runs to 15 residues. The CDR3 coding sequence is TGTGCCAGCAGTTCGATGGGGGGATATGACAATGAGCAGTTCTTC. It is translated as CASSSMGGYDNEQFF.

Many counts were recorded for this clonotype. This chain connects TRBV5-1 to TRBJ2-7, with D perhaps matching TRBD2 (6 bases). Trimming pared 4 bases from V and 2 bases from J, leaving 16 bases between. Germline V gene sequence: CDR1 SGHRS, CDR2 YFSETQ. CDR3 length: 15 residues. Here the CDR3 reads CASSLDTGGPYEQYF. The CDR3 nucleotides are TGCGCCAGCAGCCTAGATACCGGGGGACCCTACGAGCAGTACTTC.

This clonotype was seen only once. The chain uses TRBV9 and TRBJ2-1, with TRBD2 identical over 8 bases. Germline V gene sequence: CDR1 SGDLS, CDR2 YYNGEE. Trimming removed 0 bases from V and 0 bases from J; junction bases left unmatched: 5. The length of the CDR3 is 17 residues. The CDR3 DNA follows: TGTGCCAGCAGCGTAGAGGGGACTAGGAGCTCCTACAATGAGCAGTTCTTC. Encoded protein: CASSVEGTRSSYNEQFF.